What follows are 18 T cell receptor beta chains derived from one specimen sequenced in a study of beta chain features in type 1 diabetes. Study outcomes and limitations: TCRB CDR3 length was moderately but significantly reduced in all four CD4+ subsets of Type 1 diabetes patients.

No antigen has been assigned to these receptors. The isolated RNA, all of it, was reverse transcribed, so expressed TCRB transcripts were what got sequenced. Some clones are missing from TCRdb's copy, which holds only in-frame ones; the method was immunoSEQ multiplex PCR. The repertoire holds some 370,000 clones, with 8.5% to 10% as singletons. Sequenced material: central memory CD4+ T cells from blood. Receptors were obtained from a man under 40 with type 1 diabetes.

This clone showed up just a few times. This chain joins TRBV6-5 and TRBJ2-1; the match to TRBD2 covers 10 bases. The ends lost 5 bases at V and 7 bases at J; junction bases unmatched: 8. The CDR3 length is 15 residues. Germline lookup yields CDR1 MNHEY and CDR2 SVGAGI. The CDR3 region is CASSISSGSWNEQFF. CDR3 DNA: TGTGCCAGCAGTATCTCTAGCGGGAGCTGGAATGAGCAGTTCTTC.

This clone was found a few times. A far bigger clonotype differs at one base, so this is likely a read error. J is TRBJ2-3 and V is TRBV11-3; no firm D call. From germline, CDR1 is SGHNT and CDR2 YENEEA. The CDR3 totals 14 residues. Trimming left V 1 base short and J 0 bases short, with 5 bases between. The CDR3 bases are TGTGCCAGCAGCTTAGGCGCTAGCACAGATACGCAGTATTTT. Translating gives CASSLGASTDTQYF.

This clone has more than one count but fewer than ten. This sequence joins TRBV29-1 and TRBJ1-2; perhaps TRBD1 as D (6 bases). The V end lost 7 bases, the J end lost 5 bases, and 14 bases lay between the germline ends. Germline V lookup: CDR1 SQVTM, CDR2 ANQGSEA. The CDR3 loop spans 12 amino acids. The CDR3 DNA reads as TGCAGCGGACGTGGACAGTCATATGGCTACACCTTC. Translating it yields CSGRGQSYGYTF.

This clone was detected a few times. The CDR3 region has the DNA TGTGCCAGCAGCTTAGATCCCGGGGGAGAGACCCAGTACTTC. Protein product: CASSLDPGGETQYF. This chain links TRBV7-9 with TRBJ2-5, with a weak D call TRBD2 (6 bases). The germline gives CDR1 SEHNR, CDR2 FQNEAQ (reference sequence). The CDR3 loop spans 14 amino acids. V was shortened by 1 base and J by 4 bases, with 10 bases between the two germline ends.

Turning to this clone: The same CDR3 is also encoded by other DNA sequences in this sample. The CDR3 reads CASSLARNYGYTF. CDR3 DNA: TGTGCCAGCAGCTTAGCGAGAAACTATGGCTACACCTTC. The chain has TRBV11-2 and TRBJ1-2; D is unclear. V was trimmed by 1 base and J by 2 bases, leaving 5 bases between them. This CDR3 is 13 amino acids long. The V gene's germline CDR1 is SGHAT and CDR2 FQNNGV.

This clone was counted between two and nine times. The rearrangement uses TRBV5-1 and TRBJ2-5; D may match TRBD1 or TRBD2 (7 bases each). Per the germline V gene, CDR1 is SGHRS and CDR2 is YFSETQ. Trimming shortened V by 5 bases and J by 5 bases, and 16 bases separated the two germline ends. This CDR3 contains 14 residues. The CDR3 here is CASRKSGGDETQYF. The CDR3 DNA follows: TGCGCCAGCAGAAAATCAGGGGGGGACGAGACCCAGTACTTC.

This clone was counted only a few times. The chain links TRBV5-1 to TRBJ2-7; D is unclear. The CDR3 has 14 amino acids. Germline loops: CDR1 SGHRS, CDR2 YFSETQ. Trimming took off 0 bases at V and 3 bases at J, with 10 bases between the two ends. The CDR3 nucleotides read TGCGCCAGCAGCTTGGACGGGCGTAACTACGAGCAGTACTTC. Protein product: CASSLDGRNYEQYF.

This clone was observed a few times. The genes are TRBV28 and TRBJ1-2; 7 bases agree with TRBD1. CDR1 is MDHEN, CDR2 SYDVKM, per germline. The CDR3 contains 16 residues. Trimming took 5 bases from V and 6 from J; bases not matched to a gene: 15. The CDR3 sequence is CASSLQDQDRVNGYTF. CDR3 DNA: TGTGCCAGCAGTCTCCAGGACCAAGACAGGGTGAATGGCTACACCTTC.

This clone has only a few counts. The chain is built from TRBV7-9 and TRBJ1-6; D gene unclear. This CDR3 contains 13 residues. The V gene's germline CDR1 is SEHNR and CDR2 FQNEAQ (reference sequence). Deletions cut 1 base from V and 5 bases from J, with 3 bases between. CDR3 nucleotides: TGTGCCAGCAGCTTAGGGAATAATTCACCCCTCCACTTT. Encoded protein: CASSLGNNSPLHF.

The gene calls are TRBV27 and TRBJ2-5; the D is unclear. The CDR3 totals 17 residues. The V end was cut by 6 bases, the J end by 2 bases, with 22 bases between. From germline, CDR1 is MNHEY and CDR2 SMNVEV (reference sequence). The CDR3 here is CASSLGKRLDGQETQYF. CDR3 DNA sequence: TGTGCCAGCAGCTTAGGGAAAAGATTGGACGGTCAAGAGACCCAGTACTTC.

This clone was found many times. As DNA, the CDR3 is TGCGCCAGCAGCCTGGGACTAGCAGCCGCAGATACGCAGTATTTT. Translated, it gives CASSLGLAAADTQYF. J is TRBJ2-3 and V is TRBV5-1, with 9 bases matching TRBD2. The germline V gene has CDR1 SGHRS and CDR2 YFSETQ. Trimming cost V 4 bases and J 4 bases; bases outside gene matches: 7. The CDR3 extends over 15 amino acids.

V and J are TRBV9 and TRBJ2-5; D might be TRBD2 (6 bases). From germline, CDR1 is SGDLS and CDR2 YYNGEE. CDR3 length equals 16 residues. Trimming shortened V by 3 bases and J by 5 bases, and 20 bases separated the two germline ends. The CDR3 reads CASSALGGRGGETQYF. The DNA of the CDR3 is TGTGCCAGCAGCGCCCTAGGAGGGAGAGGCGGGGAGACCCAGTACTTC.

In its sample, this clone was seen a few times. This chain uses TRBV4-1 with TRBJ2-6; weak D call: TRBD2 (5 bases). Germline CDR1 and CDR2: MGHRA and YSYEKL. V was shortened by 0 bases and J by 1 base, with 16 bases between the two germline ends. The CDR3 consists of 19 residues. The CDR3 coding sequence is TGCGCCAGCAGCCAAGAACGGGGAATAGGTATTTCTGGGGCCAACGTCCTGACTTTC. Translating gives CASSQERGIGISGANVLTF.

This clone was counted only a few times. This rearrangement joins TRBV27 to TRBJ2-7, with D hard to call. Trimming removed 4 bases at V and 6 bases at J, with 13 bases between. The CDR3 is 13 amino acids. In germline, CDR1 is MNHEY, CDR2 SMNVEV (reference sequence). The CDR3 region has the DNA TGTGCCAGCAGTTCCCCCGGTTGGGCCGAGCAGTACTTC. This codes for CASSSPGWAEQYF.

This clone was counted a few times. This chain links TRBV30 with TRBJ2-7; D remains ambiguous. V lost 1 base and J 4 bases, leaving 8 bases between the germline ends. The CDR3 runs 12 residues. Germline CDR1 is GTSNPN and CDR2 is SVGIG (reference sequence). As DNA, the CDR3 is TGTGCCTGGAGTGCGCAGCTATACGAGCAGTACTTC. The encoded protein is CAWSAQLYEQYF.

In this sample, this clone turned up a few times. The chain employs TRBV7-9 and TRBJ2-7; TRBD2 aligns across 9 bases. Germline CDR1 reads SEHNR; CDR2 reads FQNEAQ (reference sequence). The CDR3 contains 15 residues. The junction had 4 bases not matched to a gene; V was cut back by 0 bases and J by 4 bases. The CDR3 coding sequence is TGTGCCAGCAGCTTAGCGGCGGGAGGGCAATACGAGCAGTACTTC. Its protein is CASSLAAGGQYEQYF.

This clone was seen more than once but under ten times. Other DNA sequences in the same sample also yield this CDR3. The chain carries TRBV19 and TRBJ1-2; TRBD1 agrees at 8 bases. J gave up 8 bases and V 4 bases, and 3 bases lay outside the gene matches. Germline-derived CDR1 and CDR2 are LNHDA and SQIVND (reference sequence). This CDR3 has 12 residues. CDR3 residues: CASSRQGNGYTF. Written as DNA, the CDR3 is TGTGCCAGTAGTAGACAGGGGAACGGCTACACCTTC.

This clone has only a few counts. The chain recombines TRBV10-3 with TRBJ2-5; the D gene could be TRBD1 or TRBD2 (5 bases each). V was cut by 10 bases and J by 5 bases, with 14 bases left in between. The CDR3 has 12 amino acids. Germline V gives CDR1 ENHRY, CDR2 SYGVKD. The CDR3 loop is CASGSGPETQYF. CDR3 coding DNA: TGTGCCAGCGGGTCGGGGCCTGAGACCCAGTACTTC.